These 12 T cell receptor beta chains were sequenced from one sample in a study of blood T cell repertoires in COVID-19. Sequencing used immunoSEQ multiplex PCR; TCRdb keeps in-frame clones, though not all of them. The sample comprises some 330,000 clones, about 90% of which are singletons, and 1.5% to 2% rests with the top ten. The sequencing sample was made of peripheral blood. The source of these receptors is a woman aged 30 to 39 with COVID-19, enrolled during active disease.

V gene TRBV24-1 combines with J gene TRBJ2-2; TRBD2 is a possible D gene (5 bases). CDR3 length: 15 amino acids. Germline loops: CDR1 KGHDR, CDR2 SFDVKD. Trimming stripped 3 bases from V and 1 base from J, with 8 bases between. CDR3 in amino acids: CATSDPTRNTGELFF. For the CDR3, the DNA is TGTGCCACCAGTGATCCTACTAGGAACACCGGGGAGCTGTTTTTT.

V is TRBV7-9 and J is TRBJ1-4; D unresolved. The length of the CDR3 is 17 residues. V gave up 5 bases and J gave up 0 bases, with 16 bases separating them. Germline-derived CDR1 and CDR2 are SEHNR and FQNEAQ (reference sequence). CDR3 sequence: CASSAPQASSTNEKLFF. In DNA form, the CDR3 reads TGTGCCAGCAGCGCCCCCCAAGCGTCCTCAACTAATGAAAAACTGTTTTTT.

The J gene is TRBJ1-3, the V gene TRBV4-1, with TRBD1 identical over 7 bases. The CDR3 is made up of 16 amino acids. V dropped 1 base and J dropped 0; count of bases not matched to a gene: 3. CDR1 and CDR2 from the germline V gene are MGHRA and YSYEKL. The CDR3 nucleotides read TGCGCCAGCAGCCAAGGGACAGGACCCTCTGGAAACACCATATATTTT. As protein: CASSQGTGPSGNTIYF.

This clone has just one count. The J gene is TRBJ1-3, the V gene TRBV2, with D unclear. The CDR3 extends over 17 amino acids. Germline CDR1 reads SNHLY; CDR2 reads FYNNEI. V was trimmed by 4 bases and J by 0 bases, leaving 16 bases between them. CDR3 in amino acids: CASSVLDRASSGNTIYF. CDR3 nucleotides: TGTGCCAGCAGTGTACTAGACCGGGCCAGCTCTGGAAACACCATATATTTT.

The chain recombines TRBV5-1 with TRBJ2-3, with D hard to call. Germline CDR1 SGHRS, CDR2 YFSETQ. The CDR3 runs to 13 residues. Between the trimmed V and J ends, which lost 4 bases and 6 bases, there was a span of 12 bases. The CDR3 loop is CASSETLVDTQYF. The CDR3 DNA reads TGCGCCAGCAGCGAGACTCTCGTGGATACGCAGTATTTT.

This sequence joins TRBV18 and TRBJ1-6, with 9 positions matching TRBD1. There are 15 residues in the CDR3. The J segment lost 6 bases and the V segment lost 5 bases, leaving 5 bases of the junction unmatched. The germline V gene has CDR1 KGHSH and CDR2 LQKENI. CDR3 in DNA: TGTGCCAGCTCAGCGGGGGACAGGGCTAATTCACCCCTCCACTTT. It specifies CASSAGDRANSPLHF.

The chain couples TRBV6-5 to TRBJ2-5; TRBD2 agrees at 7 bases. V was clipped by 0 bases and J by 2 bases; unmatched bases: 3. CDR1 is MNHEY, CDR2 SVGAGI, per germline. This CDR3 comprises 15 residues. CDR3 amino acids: CASSYSLGGQETQYF. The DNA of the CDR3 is TGTGCCAGCAGTTACTCCCTGGGGGGGCAAGAGACCCAGTACTTC.

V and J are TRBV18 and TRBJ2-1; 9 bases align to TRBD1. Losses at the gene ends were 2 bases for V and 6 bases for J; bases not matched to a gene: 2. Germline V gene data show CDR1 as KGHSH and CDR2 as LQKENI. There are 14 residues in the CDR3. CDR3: CASSPGTGSNEQFF. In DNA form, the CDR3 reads TGTGCCAGCTCACCAGGGACAGGGTCCAATGAGCAGTTCTTC.

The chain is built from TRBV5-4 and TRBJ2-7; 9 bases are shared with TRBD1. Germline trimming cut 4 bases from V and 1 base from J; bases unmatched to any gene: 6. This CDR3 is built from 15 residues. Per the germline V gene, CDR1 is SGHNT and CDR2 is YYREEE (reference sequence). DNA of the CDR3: TGTGCCAGCAGCGTTGACAGGGGGATTTCCTACGAGCAGTACGTC. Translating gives CASSVDRGISYEQYV.

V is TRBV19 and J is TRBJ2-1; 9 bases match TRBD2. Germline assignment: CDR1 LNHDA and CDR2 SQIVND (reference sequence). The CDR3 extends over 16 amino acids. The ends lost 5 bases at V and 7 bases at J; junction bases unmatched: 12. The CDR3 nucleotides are TGTGCCAGTAGTTCCCCCGGCGCGGGGGGGCCTAATGAGCAGTTCTTC. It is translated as CASSSPGAGGPNEQFF.

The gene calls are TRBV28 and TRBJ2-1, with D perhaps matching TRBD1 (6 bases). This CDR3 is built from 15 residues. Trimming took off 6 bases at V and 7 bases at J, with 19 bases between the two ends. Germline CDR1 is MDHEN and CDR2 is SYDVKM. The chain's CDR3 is CASSFRQEARNEQFF. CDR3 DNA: TGTGCCAGCAGCTTTCGACAGGAGGCCAGGAATGAGCAGTTCTTC.

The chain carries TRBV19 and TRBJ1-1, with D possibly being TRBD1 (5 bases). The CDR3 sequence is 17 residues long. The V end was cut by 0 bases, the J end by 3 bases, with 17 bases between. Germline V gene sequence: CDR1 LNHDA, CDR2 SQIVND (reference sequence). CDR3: CASSIDLLRTMDTEAFF. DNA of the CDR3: TGTGCCAGTAGTATAGATCTATTAAGGACAATGGACACTGAAGCTTTCTTT. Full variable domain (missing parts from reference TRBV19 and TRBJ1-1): DGGITQSPKYLFRKEGQNVTLSCEQNLNHDAMYWYRQDPGQGLRLIYYSQIVNDFQKGDIAEGYSVSREKKESFPLTVTSAQKNPTAFYLCASSIDLLRTMDTEAFFGQGTRLTVV.